This TCR beta chain originates from a study of early T cells in non-severe SARS-CoV-2 infection (dated by TCRdb to the early 2020s). Turning to the overall study: Because TCR sequencing relied on bulk RNA taken from unsorted whole blood, pairing of alpha and beta chains was not possible. Points the paper makes about the study in general: Matching against VDJdb was skewed toward anti-spike CD8 responses, likely underestimated virus-specific expansions, and missed private and CD4 specificities.

A case-control design nested within a healthcare worker cohort in London, UK, was used, with weekly nasopharyngeal swab PCR tests and blood sampling performed. Between 23 and 31 March 2020, the week of the UK lockdown, healthcare workers were enrolled and then followed up weekly for as long as 16 weeks. This clonotype was observed a handful of times. Its antigen is unknown. No base qualities exist here, and no much larger clone lies one base off it. The library was produced with 5' RACE. Sequenced on a NextSeq 500. To correct for sequencing error and PCR bias, the TCR library protocol tagged individual cDNA molecules with unique molecular identifiers. Both TCR alpha and beta chains were sequenced, and tight co-correlation was observed between alpha and beta sequence abundances in each sample. Concerning the study's data processing: Decombinator V4 was used to perform V gene, J gene and CDR3 annotation of TCR sequences. Expanded TCRs were defined as changing significantly between any two time points under a Poisson model with p below 0.0001. TCR abundances were normalised to the total number of TCRs sequenced in each sample and reported as counts per million. VDJdb, accessed 1 November 2021, was searched for CMV, EBV and SARS-CoV-2 annotated TCRs, excluding TCRs annotated for multiple antigens. TCRdb ran its own pipeline on the public reads, namely fastp trimming at Q25 and MiXCR clone calling, and kept in-frame beta chains. Rows merge per CDR3 protein into single entries with the most common DNA and genes. These V and J calls derive from TCRdb rather than the authors' analysis. The sample records more than 25,000 distinct CDR3 sequences, approximately 5.4% of which are singletons. The ten biggest clones cover roughly 13% of the sample.

This clonotype was sampled from an adult who was a healthcare worker with PCR-confirmed SARS-CoV-2 infection or an uninfected control (not recorded which). Sequencing was carried out using whole blood.

The DNA is TGTGCCAGCAGTGAGCGGAGAATGAACACTGAAGCTTTCTTT. Its protein reads: CASSERRMNTEAFF. This receptor chain uses TRBV2 and TRBJ1-1; there is no confident call for the D gene. The germline V gene provides CDR1 SNHLY and CDR2 FYNNEI. V is pared back by 3 bases and J by 0 bases, with 8 bases lying between the germline termini. The CDR3 runs 14 amino acids, cysteine and phenylalanine included. Only CDR3 DNA is held: 42 bases, read in frame from base 1.